These 27 T cell receptor beta chains were sequenced from one sample in a study of T-cell memory formation after mild COVID-19. MiXCR, applied by TCRdb to the 5' RACE reads, yields one record per CDR3 protein. Of roughly 110,000 distinct CDR3 sequences listed, approximately 14% were seen once; the top ten hold roughly 40%. The source material was PBMCs or a T cell subset sorted from them (not recorded which). These receptors all come from a man younger than 30 who had mild COVID-19 (a few samples of this study predate the infection). Cell type and time point are not known.

This clonotype was recorded a few times. The CDR3 DNA sequence: TGTGCCAGCAGTGTTGGTGGGACAGGGACCCAGTACTTC. This encodes CASSVGGTGTQYF. The chain couples TRBV25-1 to TRBJ2-5, with 8 bases aligning to TRBD1. V gave up 4 bases and J gave up 7 bases; unmatched junction bases: 5. This CDR3 has 13 residues. In germline, CDR1 is MGHDK, CDR2 SYGVNS.

The chain links TRBV9 to TRBJ1-1; D call uncertain. Trimming removed 1 base at V and 1 base at J, with 8 bases between. CDR1 and CDR2 from the germline V gene are SGDLS and YYNGEE. This CDR3 spans 14 amino acids. The CDR3 nucleotides read TGTGCCAGCAGCGTATACGGGGAGAACACTGAAGCTTTCTTT. It encodes CASSVYGENTEAFF.

This rearrangement joins TRBV15 to TRBJ1-6; D call uncertain. Germline CDR1 and CDR2: LNHNV and YYDKDF (reference sequence). This CDR3 has 14 amino acids. The V end was cut by 4 bases, the J end by 7 bases, with 11 bases between. CDR3: CATSTLRGNSPLHF. The CDR3 bases are TGTGCCACCAGCACCCTTCGGGGAAATTCACCCCTCCACTTT. The entire variable domain, with the rest obtained from reference TRBV15 and TRBJ1-6, is as follows: DAMVIQNPRYQVTQFGKPVTLSCSQTLNHNVMYWYQQKSSQAPKLLFHYYDKDFNNEADTPDNFQSRRPNTSFCFLDIRSPGLGDTAMYLCATSTLRGNSPLHFGNGTRLTVT.

This clonotype was recorded a few times. The chain has TRBV29-1 and TRBJ1-1; D might be TRBD1 (6 bases). Germline values: CDR1 SQVTM, CDR2 ANQGSEA. Trimming took 4 bases from V and 4 from J, leaving 7 bases between them. The length of the CDR3 is 11 residues. CDR3 sequence reads: CSVAGATEAFF. CDR3 coding DNA: TGCAGCGTTGCGGGGGCCACTGAAGCTTTCTTT.

The J gene is TRBJ2-5, the V gene TRBV27, with TRBD2 identical over 12 bases. V trimming: 5 bases; J trimming: 1 base; junction bases outside the gene matches: 5. Germline V gives CDR1 MNHEY, CDR2 SMNVEV (reference sequence). CDR3 size: 16 residues. The DNA for the CDR3 is TGTGCCAGCAGTACTTGGACTAGCGGGATCCAAGAGACCCAGTACTTC. It yields the protein CASSTWTSGIQETQYF.

The chain carries TRBV4-2 and TRBJ1-5, with D tentatively TRBD1 (5 bases). This CDR3 region has 17 residues. V dropped 0 bases and J dropped 6 bases, with 18 bases sitting between them. Germline V gene sequence: CDR1 LGHNA, CDR2 YNFKEQ. This CDR3 is CASSQDMGTRFRQPQHF. In DNA, the CDR3 is TGTGCCAGCAGCCAAGATATGGGGACGCGCTTCCGTCAGCCCCAGCATTTT.

This clonotype was picked up a small number of times. V gene TRBV12-5 combines with J gene TRBJ1-5; 8 bases agree with TRBD1. The CDR3 consists of 13 residues. Germline V CDR1 and CDR2: LGHNT, FRNRAP. V shed 6 bases and J 7 bases; nucleotides not matched to a gene: 5. The CDR3 DNA is TGTGCTAGTGGACGGACAGGGAGCCAGCCCCAGCATTTT. Protein sequence: CASGRTGSQPQHF.

The chain combines TRBV27 with TRBJ2-3; 8 bases are shared with TRBD2. J was trimmed by 3 bases and V by 11 bases; bases with no gene match: 7. Germline CDR1 reads MNHEY; CDR2 reads SMNVEV (reference sequence). This CDR3 has 13 residues. CDR3 in DNA: TGTGCCTGCTCAGGACTAGCAACAGATACGCAGTATTTT. The encoded protein is CACSGLATDTQYF.

The chain is built from TRBV12-3 or TRBV12-4 and TRBJ1-1; D remains ambiguous. This CDR3 is 11 amino acids long. Trimming removed 2 bases from V and 7 bases from J, with 5 bases in between. The CDR3 loop is CASSLLGEAFF. The CDR3 DNA reads TGTGCCAGCAGTTTACTGGGTGAAGCTTTCTTT.

V is TRBV4-3 and J is TRBJ1-1; D is uncertain. V lost 0 bases to trimming and J lost 5 bases, with 13 bases between them. Germline V CDR1 and CDR2: LGHNA, YSLEER. The CDR3 is 15 amino acids. The CDR3: CASSQDRVSGTEAFF. CDR3 DNA: TGCGCCAGCAGCCAAGATAGGGTATCGGGGACTGAAGCTTTCTTT.

This rearrangement joins TRBV7-2 to TRBJ1-2, with D hard to call. V lost 4 bases and J lost 3, with 12 bases in between. CDR1 SGHTA and CDR2 FQGNSA come from the germline V gene. The CDR3 extends over 14 amino acids. The CDR3 nucleotides are TGTGCCAGCAGCTCTTCACCGAGAGACTATGGCTACACCTTC. Protein product: CASSSSPRDYGYTF.

This chain joins TRBV4-1 and TRBJ1-1; possible D gene TRBD1, 6 bases. Germline values: CDR1 MGHRA, CDR2 YSYEKL. V was trimmed by 4 bases and J by 1 base, leaving 13 bases between them. This CDR3 has 15 amino acids. The DNA of the CDR3 is TGCGCCAGCAGCCCCTACCAGGGGTCGAACACTGAAGCTTTCTTT. Translated, it gives CASSPYQGSNTEAFF.

This clonotype was observed a few times. The V and J genes are TRBV7-2 and TRBJ2-7; 10 bases fit TRBD1. The CDR3 runs 14 residues. Unmatched junction bases numbered 6, after V lost 5 bases and J lost 5 bases. Germline CDR1 reads SGHTA; CDR2 reads FQGNSA. The CDR3 is CASSDPGQGNEQYV. In DNA, the CDR3 is TGTGCCAGCAGCGACCCGGGACAGGGGAACGAGCAGTACGTC.

This clonotype was detected only a few times. CDR3 DNA: TGTGCCAGCAGTGGACTAGCGGGGGGGAAGGAGCAGTTCTTC. As protein: CASSGLAGGKEQFF. The chain carries TRBV6-2 or TRBV6-3 and TRBJ2-1; TRBD2 agrees at 15 bases. The CDR3 is 14 residues long. CDR1 and CDR2 from the germline V gene are MNHEY and SVGEGT. V dropped 5 bases and J dropped 10; count of bases not matched to a gene: 3.

The chain combines TRBV9 with TRBJ2-5; D possibly uses TRBD1 or TRBD2 (6 bases each). The CDR3 has 15 amino acids. The germline gives CDR1 SGDLS, CDR2 YYNGEE. Deletions cut 3 bases from V and 1 base from J, with 13 bases between. The CDR3 sequence is CASSEEGGGQETQYF. In DNA, the CDR3 is TGTGCCAGCAGCGAAGAGGGGGGTGGCCAAGAGACCCAGTACTTC.

The CDR3 here is CASSLDTGGVSNQPQHF. In DNA, the CDR3 is TGTGCCAGCAGCTTAGATACAGGGGGCGTTAGCAATCAGCCCCAGCATTTT. This rearrangement joins TRBV7-8 to TRBJ1-5, with 9 bases lining up with TRBD1. Per germline, CDR1 SGHVS and CDR2 FQNEAQ. Losses at the gene ends were 1 base for V and 0 bases for J; bases not matched to a gene: 4. The CDR3 loop spans 17 amino acids.

The chain employs TRBV7-2 and TRBJ2-5; D is unresolved. The CDR3 consists of 15 residues. Germline assignment: CDR1 SGHTA and CDR2 FQGNSA. The V end lost 4 bases, the J end lost 0 bases, and 12 bases lay between the germline ends. CDR3 bases: TGTGCCAGCAGCTCCATTTTAAGCTACCAAGAGACCCAGTACTTC. Its translation is CASSSILSYQETQYF.

This clonotype was seen repeatedly, ten times or more. The CDR3 nucleotides read TGTGCCAGCAGTTATCGGGCGTCTGGGGCCAACGTCCTGACTTTC. Amino acid sequence: CASSYRASGANVLTF. The chain uses TRBV6-5 and TRBJ2-6; no clear D. This CDR3 contains 15 residues. Germline values: CDR1 MNHEY, CDR2 SVGAGI. With 3 bases removed from V and 1 base from J, the gap between germline ends came to 7 bases.

The rearrangement links TRBV28 to TRBJ1-5; 7 nucleotides match TRBD1. The V gene end was trimmed by 5 bases and the J gene end by 3 bases; junction bases not matched to a gene: 4. The CDR3 has 14 residues. Per germline, CDR1 MDHEN and CDR2 SYDVKM. CDR3 protein: CASSRQGYNQPQHF. Here the CDR3 DNA reads TGTGCCAGCAGTCGACAGGGTTACAATCAGCCCCAGCATTTT.

This clonotype was detected many times. The rearrangement uses TRBV29-1 and TRBJ2-7; D remains ambiguous. V was pared by 7 bases and J by 6 bases, with 16 bases between. The germline V gene has CDR1 SQVTM and CDR2 ANQGSEA. The CDR3 sequence is 12 residues long. CDR3 coding DNA: TGCAGCGCCGAGTCGGCCAAAGCCGAGCAGTACTTC. Protein product: CSAESAKAEQYF.

V gene TRBV7-9 combines with J gene TRBJ2-5, with D unclear. V dropped 8 bases and J dropped 3 bases, with 10 bases sitting between them. The CDR3 is made up of 12 amino acids. CDR1 SEHNR and CDR2 FQNEAQ come from the germline V gene (reference sequence). Written as DNA, the CDR3 is TGTGCCAGCGCATCGGGTGAAGAGACCCAGTACTTC. As protein: CASASGEETQYF.

This chain uses TRBV11-1 with TRBJ2-5; 8 bases match TRBD2. The CDR3 is 15 amino acids. V dropped 3 bases and J dropped 2; count of bases not matched to a gene: 5. Germline V lookup: CDR1 SGHAT, CDR2 FQDESV (reference sequence). CDR3: CASSLREVDQETQYF. CDR3 DNA: TGTGCCAGCAGCTTGCGGGAGGTAGATCAAGAGACCCAGTACTTC.

The table lists this clonotype with a few counts. CDR3 bases: TGCGCCAGCAGCCAAGGGGTGTATAATTCACCCCTCCACTTT. It specifies CASSQGVYNSPLHF. The chain employs TRBV4-1 and TRBJ1-6; D uncertain. CDR1 is MGHRA and CDR2 is YSYEKL in the germline V gene. This CDR3 comprises 14 residues. With 1 base removed from V and 4 bases from J, the gap between germline ends came to 5 bases.

The table lists this clonotype with a few counts. The rearrangement uses TRBV2 and TRBJ2-7; TRBD2 might be the D (5 bases). The CDR3 is 12 residues long. Germline V gene sequence: CDR1 SNHLY, CDR2 FYNNEI. Trimming removed 6 bases from V and 1 base from J, with 7 bases in between. The CDR3 protein is CASRPGSYEQYV. The CDR3 DNA is TGTGCCAGCAGGCCGGGATCCTACGAGCAGTACGTC.

The J gene is TRBJ2-2, the V gene TRBV12-3 or TRBV12-4; tentatively, D is TRBD2 (5 bases). The V end was cut by 1 base, the J end by 4 bases, with 10 bases between. The CDR3 has 15 amino acids. The CDR3 loop is CASSLGGLFTGELFF. The CDR3 DNA sequence: TGTGCCAGCAGTTTAGGCGGGTTGTTCACCGGGGAGCTGTTTTTT.

The chain couples TRBV6-2 or TRBV6-3 to TRBJ2-2; 8 bases match TRBD1. Germline V gene data show CDR1 as MNHEY and CDR2 as SVGEGT. With V trimmed by 4 bases and J by 7 bases, 5 bases remained unmatched. The CDR3 runs 14 residues. The CDR3 here is CASSWQGAGGELFF. The CDR3 nucleotides are TGTGCCAGCAGTTGGCAGGGGGCTGGCGGGGAGCTGTTTTTT.

The rearrangement joins TRBV11-2 to TRBJ2-5; D unclear. Between the trimmed V and J ends, which lost 4 bases and 7 bases, there was a span of 19 bases. Germline CDR1 reads SGHAT; CDR2 reads FQNNGV. This CDR3 contains 15 residues. The CDR3 spells CASSSLGRSGWTQYF. The CDR3 bases are TGTGCCAGCAGCTCCCTGGGAAGGAGTGGGTGGACCCAGTACTTC.